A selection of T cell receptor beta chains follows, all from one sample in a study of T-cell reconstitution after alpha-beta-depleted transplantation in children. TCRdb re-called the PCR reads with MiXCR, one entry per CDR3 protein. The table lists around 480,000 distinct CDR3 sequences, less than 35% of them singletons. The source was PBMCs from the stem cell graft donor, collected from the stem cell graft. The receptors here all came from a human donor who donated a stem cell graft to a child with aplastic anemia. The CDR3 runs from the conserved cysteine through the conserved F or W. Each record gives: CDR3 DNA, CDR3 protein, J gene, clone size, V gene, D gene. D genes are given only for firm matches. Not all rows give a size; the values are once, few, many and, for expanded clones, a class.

CDR3nt: TGCGCCAGCAGCTCGAATGGCCCGCGGTCGGGGAACACCATATATTTT; CDR3aa: CASSSNGPRSGNTIYF; j_gene: TRBJ1-3; abundance: few; v_gene: TRBV5-1; d_gene: .
CDR3nt: TGTGCCAGCAGCCCTATGGTGGGAGCCAGCACAGATACGCAGTATTTT; CDR3aa: CASSPMVGASTDTQYF; j_gene: TRBJ2-3; abundance: .; v_gene: TRBV9; d_gene: .
CDR3nt: TGTGCCAGCAGTTTAAGAGGCGGGAATTACAATGAGCAGTTCTTC; CDR3aa: CASSLRGGNYNEQFF; j_gene: TRBJ2-1; abundance: few; v_gene: TRBV28; d_gene: .
CDR3nt: TGTGCCAGCAGCTTCTCAGGGAGTCGGGCAGATACGCAGTATTTT; CDR3aa: CASSFSGSRADTQYF; j_gene: TRBJ2-3; abundance: .; v_gene: TRBV5-4; d_gene: .
CDR3nt: TGTGCCACCAGCAGAGATCGGGGGGGGCAGGGCCGGGCCCCTGGAGGGGCCAACGTCCTGACTTTC; CDR3aa: CATSRDRGGQGRAPGGANVLTF; j_gene: TRBJ2-6; abundance: .; v_gene: TRBV15; d_gene: TRBD2
CDR3nt: TGCGCCAGCAGCCAAGACGGGACTAGAAACTACAATGAGCAGTTCTTC; CDR3aa: CASSQDGTRNYNEQFF; j_gene: TRBJ2-1; abundance: few; v_gene: TRBV4-3; d_gene: TRBD2
CDR3nt: TGTGCCAGCAGTTTATGGGCTAGCGAGAATGAGCAGTTCTTC; CDR3aa: CASSLWASENEQFF; j_gene: TRBJ2-1; abundance: .; v_gene: TRBV27; d_gene: .
CDR3nt: TGTGCCAGCAGCGTAGCTCTATCTGGAAACACCATATATTTT; CDR3aa: CASSVALSGNTIYF; j_gene: TRBJ1-3; abundance: few; v_gene: TRBV9; d_gene: .
CDR3nt: TGTGCCAGCTTAAGAAACGCTCAAGGGAGAAGCGGCTACACCTTC; CDR3aa: CASLRNAQGRSGYTF; j_gene: TRBJ1-2; abundance: few; v_gene: TRBV6-2/TRBV6-3; d_gene: .
CDR3nt: TGTGCCAGCAGCTTAAGGCCACTGGGACAGGGGGACTATGGCTACACCTTC; CDR3aa: CASSLRPLGQGDYGYTF; j_gene: TRBJ1-2; abundance: few; v_gene: TRBV7-3; d_gene: TRBD1
CDR3nt: TGCAGTGCCCGGGATAACAGGGGTGGCTACACCTTC; CDR3aa: CSARDNRGGYTF; j_gene: TRBJ1-2; abundance: few; v_gene: TRBV20-1; d_gene: TRBD1
CDR3nt: TGTGCTAGTGGTTCGACACCTCCGGTGGGCAATGAGCAGTTCTTC; CDR3aa: CASGSTPPVGNEQFF; j_gene: TRBJ2-1; abundance: .; v_gene: TRBV12-5; d_gene: .